A single sample is the source of the 25 T cell receptor beta chains below, sequenced in a study of T cell repertoires in cytomegalovirus infection (dated by TCRdb to the late 2010s). Reading the label with the study, this specimen's treatment or condition is: in vitro stimulation with specific CMV peptide epitopes to enrich CMV-specific T cells. No antigen is known for these receptors. Sequencing was carried out with an Illumina HiSeq 1500. TCRdb trimmed the raw reads at Q25, called clones with MiXCR and kept productive beta chains. Rows matching on CDR3 protein sequence are summarized as one entry with the most common DNA and genes. The sample profile shows 900,000 to 950,000 distinct CDR3 sequences; approximately 33% of them were found once. The ten largest clonotypes hold over 10% of the sample. This specimen consisted of cultured CD8+ T cells from PBMCs, obtained from culture after CMV antigen stimulation. The receptors here all came from a human donor in good health (CMV status not recorded). Some clones in this sample may be carry-over from other donors' samples.

The CDR3 loop is CATVRRVMGTDTQYF. The CDR3 DNA reads TGTGCCACCGTGCGCAGGGTAATGGGGACAGATACGCAGTATTTT. This chain links TRBV2 with TRBJ2-3, with a possible D match to TRBD1 (5 bases). The CDR3 runs to 15 residues. Per germline, CDR1 SNHLY and CDR2 FYNNEI. V was pared by 10 bases and J by 3 bases, with 20 bases between.

The genes are TRBV27 and TRBJ1-4; D is perhaps TRBD1 (6 bases). Trimming removed 3 bases from V and 12 bases from J, with 14 bases in between. Germline loops: CDR1 MNHEY, CDR2 SMNVEV (reference sequence). This CDR3 spans 13 amino acids. CDR3 sequence: CASSFHRDIQLFF. The DNA for the CDR3 is TGTGCCAGCAGTTTCCACCGGGACATCCAACTGTTTTTT.

This clonotype was seen repeatedly, ten times or more. The V and J genes are TRBV7-8 and TRBJ2-2, with D uncertain. Per germline, CDR1 SGHVS and CDR2 FQNEAQ. V gave up 10 bases and J gave up 5 bases, with 11 bases separating them. The CDR3 runs to 12 residues. The CDR3 spells CATLGRTGELFF. CDR3 sequence (DNA): TGTGCCACCCTAGGGCGAACCGGGGAGCTGTTTTTT.

The table lists this clonotype with a few counts. In DNA form, the CDR3 reads TGTGCCAGTTCAACGGGAAGCTCCTACGAGCAGTACGTC. This encodes CASSTGSSYEQYV. The chain recombines TRBV7-9 with TRBJ2-7, with a tentative D call TRBD2 (5 bases). Trimming took 9 bases from V and 0 from J, leaving 12 bases between them. The germline V gene has CDR1 SEHNR and CDR2 FQNEAQ (reference sequence). The CDR3 totals 13 residues.

The gene calls are TRBV7-9 and TRBJ2-7, with 8 bases matching TRBD2. V shed 4 bases, J shed 3 bases, and the junction held 11 bases outside the gene matches. CDR1 and CDR2 (germline): SEHNR, FQNEAQ (reference sequence). The length of the CDR3 is 16 residues. CDR3 sequence (DNA): TGTGCCAGCAGCTCTCGACTAGCGATTCCCTTCTACGAGCAGTACTTC. It is translated as CASSSRLAIPFYEQYF.

Ten or more counts support this clonotype. V gene TRBV7-2 combines with J gene TRBJ1-5; D is unclear. The CDR3 totals 13 residues. V was shortened by 4 bases and J by 0 bases, with 4 bases between the two germline ends. The germline V gene has CDR1 SGHTA and CDR2 FQGNSA. The CDR3 loop reads CASSWNSNQPQHF. The CDR3 region has the DNA TGTGCCAGCAGCTGGAATAGCAATCAGCCCCAGCATTTT.

This chain links TRBV4-3 with TRBJ1-1, with D unclear. The CDR3 has 13 residues. Germline V CDR1 and CDR2: LGHNA, YSLEER. V was cut by 5 bases and J by 4 bases, with 11 bases left in between. Written as DNA, the CDR3 is TGCGCCAGCAGCTCCTATCAGTTCACTGAAGCTTTCTTT. It translates to CASSSYQFTEAFF.

The rearrangement joins TRBV6-2 or TRBV6-3 to TRBJ2-7; possibly TRBD2 for D (6 bases). V was pared by 2 bases and J by 2 bases, with 10 bases between. CDR1 and CDR2 from the germline V gene are MNHEY and SVGEGT. The CDR3 contains 14 residues. The CDR3 loop reads CASSYQGLAYEQYV. CDR3 nucleotides: TGTGCCAGCAGTTACCAGGGACTTGCCTACGAGCAGTACGTC.

This clonotype was detected many times. Here the CDR3 DNA reads TGTGCCAGCAGACCACGTGTCGCGGAGGAGACCCAGTACTTC. Translation: CASRPRVAEETQYF. The chain employs TRBV7-8 and TRBJ2-5; D is uncertain. The CDR3 spans 14 residues. V lost 6 bases and J 5 bases, leaving 16 bases between the germline ends. Germline V gives CDR1 SGHVS, CDR2 FQNEAQ.

The J gene is TRBJ2-7, the V gene TRBV7-4; possible D gene TRBD1, 6 bases. V dropped 4 bases and J dropped 6 bases, with 16 bases sitting between them. Germline V CDR1 and CDR2: SGHVT, SQSDAQ. The CDR3 spans 14 residues. The CDR3 here is CASSCTGNHCEQYV. CDR3 coding DNA: TGTGCCAGCAGCTGTACAGGGAACCATTGCGAGCAGTACGTC.

V gene TRBV7-2 combines with J gene TRBJ1-5; 9 bases are a match to TRBD1. Losses at the gene ends were 2 bases for V and 4 bases for J; bases not matched to a gene: 3. The germline V gene encodes CDR1 SGHTA and CDR2 FQGNSA. The CDR3 has 15 amino acids. The CDR3 bases are TGTGCCAGCAGCTTAAGGACAGGGGTTAATCAGCCCCAGCATTTT. Residues: CASSLRTGVNQPQHF.

This clonotype was seen a few times. This chain links TRBV19 with TRBJ2-1; 8 bases match TRBD2. The V gene end was trimmed by 1 base and the J gene end by 4 bases; junction bases not matched to a gene: 3. This CDR3 has 15 residues. Germline V lookup: CDR1 LNHDA, CDR2 SQIVND (reference sequence). CDR3 residues: CASSIAAGEYNEQFF. CDR3 DNA: TGTGCCAGTAGTATAGCAGCGGGGGAATACAATGAGCAGTTCTTC.

The table lists this clonotype with a count of one. The V and J genes are TRBV7-4 and TRBJ2-7; no reliable D call. The CDR3 extends over 13 amino acids. V dropped 6 bases and J dropped 6 bases, with 15 bases sitting between them. Germline CDR1 is SGHVT and CDR2 is SQSDAQ. This CDR3 reads CASRGALPLEQYF. The CDR3 DNA reads as TGTGCCAGCAGAGGAGCCCTGCCCCTCGAGCAGTACTTC.

This clonotype was recorded a few times. The chain combines TRBV28 with TRBJ2-7, with 8 positions matching TRBD1. Per germline, CDR1 MDHEN and CDR2 SYDVKM. Trimming at V came to 3 bases and at J to 4 bases, leaving 5 bases not matched to a gene. The CDR3 loop spans 14 amino acids. The CDR3 protein is CASSFQGAGYEQYV. CDR3 coding DNA: TGTGCCAGCAGTTTTCAGGGGGCAGGGTACGAGCAGTACGTC.

Comment on this clonotype: A read error may be the cause here, since a much bigger clone is one base away. The chain joins TRBV6-2 or TRBV6-3 to TRBJ2-1, with 10 bases identical to TRBD2. CDR1 is MNHEY and CDR2 is SVGEGT in the germline V gene. The CDR3 covers 14 residues. The CDR3 protein is CVSKSGGDYNEQFF. The CDR3 region has the DNA TGTGTCAGCAAGAGCGGGGGGGATTACAATGAGCAGTTCTTC.

This chain uses TRBV19 with TRBJ1-1; D is unresolved. The CDR3 has 11 residues. The V end was cut by 5 bases, the J end by 7 bases, with 8 bases between. Germline lookup yields CDR1 LNHDA and CDR2 SQIVND (reference sequence). The CDR3 DNA reads TGTGCCAGTAGTCCCTCGATTGAAGCTTTCTTT. Translating it yields CASSPSIEAFF.

This clonotype was observed a few times. V and J are TRBV19 and TRBJ2-1; D may correspond to TRBD1 or TRBD2 (5 bases each). This CDR3 spans 17 amino acids. Deletions cut 1 base from V and 0 bases from J, with 13 bases between. Germline V lookup: CDR1 LNHDA, CDR2 SQIVND (reference sequence). CDR3 protein: CASSIAPRGFSYNEQFF. CDR3 DNA: TGTGCCAGTAGTATAGCCCCTCGGGGCTTCTCCTACAATGAGCAGTTCTTC.

This chain uses TRBV4-1 with TRBJ2-2; D is unresolved. The germline CDR1 and CDR2 sequences are MGHRA and YSYEKL. Trimming pared 1 base from V and 6 bases from J, leaving 12 bases between. This CDR3 is built from 15 residues. In DNA form, the CDR3 reads TGCGCCAGCAGCCAAGGAAAGGACCTACCCGGGGAGCTGTTTTTT. Translated, it gives CASSQGKDLPGELFF.

The V call is TRBV5-4, the J call TRBJ2-2, with D tentatively TRBD2 (5 bases). Trimming pared 0 bases from V and 0 bases from J, leaving 15 bases between. CDR3 size: 18 residues. CDR1 and CDR2 (germline): SGHNT, YYREEE (reference sequence). The DNA of the CDR3 is TGTGCCAGCAGCTTGGTCCCGGGAAGGGTGGCGAACACCGGGGAGCTGTTTTTT. The encoded protein is CASSLVPGRVANTGELFF.

The chain joins TRBV27 to TRBJ2-7; tentative D call: TRBD1 (6 bases). Germline-derived CDR1 and CDR2 are MNHEY and SMNVEV (reference sequence). The CDR3 spans 15 residues. V shed 6 bases and J shed 7 bases, with 22 bases lying between them. The CDR3 loop is CASRLTGTPLWEQYF. CDR3 DNA sequence: TGTGCCAGCAGACTAACCGGGACACCCCTGTGGGAGCAGTACTTC.

The chain carries TRBV19 and TRBJ1-1, with 10 bases lining up with TRBD1. In germline, CDR1 is LNHDA, CDR2 SQIVND (reference sequence). Germline trimming cut 4 bases from V and 4 bases from J; bases unmatched to any gene: 3. This CDR3 spans 14 amino acids. DNA of the CDR3: TGTGCCAGTAGTAAAGACAGGGGGCTCACTGAAGCTTTCTTT. It yields the protein CASSKDRGLTEAFF.

The gene calls are TRBV6-1 and TRBJ2-1, with TRBD2 matching over 9 bases. V shed 3 bases and J 8 bases; nucleotides not matched to a gene: 8. This CDR3 has 15 amino acids. CDR1 is MNHNS and CDR2 is SASEGT in the germline V gene. The CDR3 is CASSDLAGGIDEQFF. The CDR3 bases are TGTGCCAGCAGTGACCTGGCGGGGGGGATCGATGAGCAGTTCTTC.

The chain joins TRBV12-3 or TRBV12-4 to TRBJ1-2; the D gene is possibly TRBD1 (6 bases). The CDR3 is 14 amino acids. Trimming removed 5 bases at V and 10 bases at J, with 20 bases between. CDR3 amino acids: CASSPGEGDWAYTF. CDR3 DNA sequence: TGTGCCAGCAGTCCCGGCGAGGGGGACTGGGCCTACACCTTC.

The V gene is TRBV12-3 or TRBV12-4, the J gene TRBJ2-7; no definite D call. The CDR3 is 14 amino acids. V was cut by 3 bases and J by 5 bases, with 14 bases left in between. CDR3 sequence (DNA): TGTGCCAGCAGTTTGGGCATATGGACCCACGAGCAGTACTTC. Translated: CASSLGIWTHEQYF.

This clonotype was detected a few times. The chain combines TRBV7-3 with TRBJ1-1, with D perhaps TRBD1 (6 bases). V was pared by 1 base and J by 3 bases, with 9 bases between. Germline CDR1 and CDR2: SGHTA and FQGTGA. The CDR3 totals 14 residues. The CDR3 nucleotides are TGTGCCAGCAGCTTAAGGGGGGGGCACACTGAAGCTTTCTTT. Its protein product is CASSLRGGHTEAFF.